This note documents a single T cell receptor beta chain sequence. The data belong to a study of blood T cell repertoires in COVID-19. Background on the study: The origin of the acute and convalescent COVID-19 samples was the United States, Italy and Spain. Nucleic acid was either cDNA or gDNA, and it came from T cells, B-cell-depleted T cells, or PBMCs.

In the original processing: Nucleated cell number was recorded as an estimate derived from reference gene primer amplification. Sequencing used immunoSEQ multiplex PCR; TCRdb keeps in-frame clones, though not all of them. For V, J and clone size, that table is used; D and trimming come from the DNA. The sample yields approximately 22,000 clones, 92% seen once. The CDR3 length is 15 residues. Germline V gene data show CDR1 as MDHEN and CDR2 as SYDVKM. The V gene lost 5 bases and the J gene lost 4 bases, with 17 bases spanning the gap. The specimen sequenced was peripheral blood. This chain joins TRBV28 and TRBJ1-2; D perhaps matches TRBD1 (6 bases). The TCR originated in an older man with active COVID-19. Here the CDR3 DNA reads TGTGCCAGCAGTGCGCCCTCCGGGACAATCTATGGCTACACCTTC. Protein: CASSAPSGTIYGYTF.